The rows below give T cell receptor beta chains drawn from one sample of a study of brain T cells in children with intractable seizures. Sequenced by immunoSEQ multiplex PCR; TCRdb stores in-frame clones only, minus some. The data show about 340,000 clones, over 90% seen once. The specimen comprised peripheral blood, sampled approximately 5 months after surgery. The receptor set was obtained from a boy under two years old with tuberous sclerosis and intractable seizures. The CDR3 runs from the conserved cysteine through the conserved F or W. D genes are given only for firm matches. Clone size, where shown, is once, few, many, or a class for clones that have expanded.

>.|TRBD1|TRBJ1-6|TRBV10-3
TGTGCCATCAGGGAACCGGGACAGGGAGTTTCACCCCTCCACTTT
CAIREPGQGVSPLHF
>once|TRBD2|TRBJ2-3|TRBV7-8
TGTGCCAGCAGCTTAGCTAGGGGACTAGCGGGGACCCGTGATACGCAGTATTTT
CASSLARGLAGTRDTQYF
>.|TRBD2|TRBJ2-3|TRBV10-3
TGTGCCATCAGTCGGACTAGCGGGGGGGCAGATACGCAGTATTTT
CAISRTSGGADTQYF
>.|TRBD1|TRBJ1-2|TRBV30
TGTGCCTGGAGTGTACAGGGACAGGGAAGTGGCTACACCTTC
CAWSVQGQGSGYTF
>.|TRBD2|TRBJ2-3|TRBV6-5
TGTGCCAGCAGTTACATGGCGGGGGAGCACACAGATACGCAGTATTTT
CASSYMAGEHTDTQYF
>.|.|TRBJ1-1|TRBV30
TGTGCCTGGAGCGAACGGCTAATGAACACTGAAGCTTTCTTT
CAWSERLMNTEAFF
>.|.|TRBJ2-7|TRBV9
TGTGCCAGCAGCCCGACCGGGACAAAAAACTACGAGCAGTACTTC
CASSPTGTKNYEQYF
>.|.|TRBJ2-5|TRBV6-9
TGTGCCAGCAGTTCCACGACAGAAGAGACCCAGTACTTC
CASSSTTEETQYF
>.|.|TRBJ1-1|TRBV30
TGTGCCTGGAGTGTAGGGGCAGGGGTAATGAACACTGAAGCTTTCTTT
CAWSVGAGVMNTEAFF
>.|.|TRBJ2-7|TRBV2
TGTGCCAGCCTGGGAGGCGGACTTAACTACGAGCAGTACTTC
CASLGGGLNYEQYF
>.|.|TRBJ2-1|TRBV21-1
TGTGCCAGCAGCACAGGACTAGCGGGAGGTTATAGGTTCTTC
CASSTGLAGGYRFF
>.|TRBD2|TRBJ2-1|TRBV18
TGTGCCAGCTCACCACCCCCTCTAGCGGGAGGGGAAGAAGAGCAGTTCTTC
CASSPPPLAGGEEEQFF
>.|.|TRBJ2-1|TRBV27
TGTGCCAGCAGCCGGGACACTATTTCCTACAATGAGCAGTTCTTC
CASSRDTISYNEQFF
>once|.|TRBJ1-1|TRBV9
TGTGCCAGCAGCGTAGACCCAGGTTCGCACACTGAAGCTTTCTTT
CASSVDPGSHTEAFF
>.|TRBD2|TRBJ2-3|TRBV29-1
TGCAGCGTTAGCGGACTAGCGGGAGTAGGTAGGCCAGATACGCAGTATTTT
CSVSGLAGVGRPDTQYF
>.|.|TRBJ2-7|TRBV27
TGTGCCAGCAGTGTCACAGGGAGGTACGAGCAGTACTTC
CASSVTGRYEQYF
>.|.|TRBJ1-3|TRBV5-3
TGTGCCAGAAGCTTGGGACAGGGAAACACCATATATTTT
CARSLGQGNTIYF
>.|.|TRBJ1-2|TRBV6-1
TGTGCCAGCAGTTATAGCGGGGGTTCCTATGGCTACACCTTC
CASSYSGGSYGYTF
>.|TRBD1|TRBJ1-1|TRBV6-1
TGTGCCAGCAGTGAAGATGGGACAGGGTCGGGTTACACTGAAGCTTTCTTT
CASSEDGTGSGYTEAFF
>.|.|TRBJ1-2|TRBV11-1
TGTGCCAGCAGCTCATGGGACCCCTATGGCTACACCTTC
CASSSWDPYGYTF
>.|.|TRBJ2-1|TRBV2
TGTGCCAGCAGTGAGTTCCCCCTTTCCTACAATGAGCAGTTCTTC
CASSEFPLSYNEQFF
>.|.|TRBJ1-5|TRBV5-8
TGTGCCAGCAGCTTGGGGCAGGGGAAATATCAGCCCCAGCATTTT
CASSLGQGKYQPQHF
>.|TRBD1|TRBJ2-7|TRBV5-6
TGTGCCAGCAGCACCGGGACAGGGACCTACGAGCAGTACTTC
CASSTGTGTYEQYF
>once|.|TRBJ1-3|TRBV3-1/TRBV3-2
TGTGCCAGCAGCCAAAGGGGGGTAGGCTCTGGAAACACCATATATTTT
CASSQRGVGSGNTIYF
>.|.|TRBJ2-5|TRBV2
TGTGCCAGCGGGGGGGACAAAGAGACCCAGTACTTC
CASGGDKETQYF
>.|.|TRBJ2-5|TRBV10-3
TGTGCCATCAGTGAGTCAGACAGAGCGTACCAAGAGACCCAGTACTTC
CAISESDRAYQETQYF
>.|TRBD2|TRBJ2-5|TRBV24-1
TGTGCCACCAGTGATAACGGGAACCTTCGGGGGGCCCAGTACTTC
CATSDNGNLRGAQYF
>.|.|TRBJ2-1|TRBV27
TGTGCCAGCAGTCTTTCCCTGACTAACTACAATGAGCAGTTCTTC
CASSLSLTNYNEQFF
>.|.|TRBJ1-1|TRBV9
TGTGCCAGCAGCGTAGACGGCAGGGGATTGAATGGAGCTTTCTTT
CASSVDGRGLNGAFF
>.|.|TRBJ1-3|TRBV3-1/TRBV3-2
TGTGCCAGCAGCGAAGAATCTGGAAACACCATATATTTT
CASSEESGNTIYF
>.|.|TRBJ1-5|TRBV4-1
TGCGCCAGCAGCCAATTCGAGCAGGGGACGTTGGGCAGCAATCAGCCCCAGCATTTT
CASSQFEQGTLGSNQPQHF
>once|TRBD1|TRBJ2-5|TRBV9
TGTGCCAGCAGCGTAGGAGGGACAGGGGGGGAGACCCAGTACTTC
CASSVGGTGGETQYF
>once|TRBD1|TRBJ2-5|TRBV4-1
TGCGCCAGCAGCCAGGACAGGGGTCGGGAGACCCAGTACTTC
CASSQDRGRETQYF
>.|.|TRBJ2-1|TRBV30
TGTGCCTGGAACTGGGAGAGCTCCTACAATGAGCAGTTCTTC
CAWNWESSYNEQFF
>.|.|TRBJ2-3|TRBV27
TGTGCCAATCTAGGGCGGTCCACAGATACGCAGTATTTT
CANLGRSTDTQYF
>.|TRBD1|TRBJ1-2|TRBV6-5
TGTGCCACTTGGGACAGGGGTATCTATGGCTACACCTTC
CATWDRGIYGYTF
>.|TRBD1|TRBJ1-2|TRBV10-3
TGTGCCATCAGTGATGGGACAGCCGCCTATGGCTACACCTTC
CAISDGTAAYGYTF
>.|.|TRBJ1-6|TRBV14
TGTGCCAGCAGCCAAGTGGTGAGCTCCTATAATTCACCCCTCCACTTT
CASSQVVSSYNSPLHF
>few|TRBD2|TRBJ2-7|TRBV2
TGTGCCAGCAGTGAAGGGACTAGCGGGAGTTACGAGCAGTACTTC
CASSEGTSGSYEQYF
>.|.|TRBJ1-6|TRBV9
TGTGCCAGCAGCGCGGGGGGCTCCTATAATTCACCCCTCCACTTT
CASSAGGSYNSPLHF
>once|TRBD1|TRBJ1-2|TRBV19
TGTGCCAGTAGCCTCGGGACAGGCCTAAACTATGGCTACACCTTC
CASSLGTGLNYGYTF
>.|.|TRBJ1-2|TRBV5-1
TGCGCCAGCAGCTTGGAAGGGGACTCTCTCTGGGGCTACACCTTC
CASSLEGDSLWGYTF
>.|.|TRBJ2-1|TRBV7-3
TGTGCCAGCAGCCCCTGGGCGGGTGATAAGCAGTTCTTC
CASSPWAGDKQFF
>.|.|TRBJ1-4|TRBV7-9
TGTGCCAGCAGCCGGGGAGATGAAAAACTGTTTTTT
CASSRGDEKLFF
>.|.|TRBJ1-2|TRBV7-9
TGTGCCAGCACTTCGGGGGCCCACTATGGCTACACCTTC
CASTSGAHYGYTF
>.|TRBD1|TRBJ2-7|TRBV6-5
TGTGCCAGCAGTTACAGGGGGACAGGGGGGTACGAGCAGTACTTC
CASSYRGTGGYEQYF
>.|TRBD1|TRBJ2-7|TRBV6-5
TGTGCCAGCAGTTACCACCGGGACAGGGGTAACGAGCAGTACTTC
CASSYHRDRGNEQYF
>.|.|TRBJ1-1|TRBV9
TGTGCCAGCAGCAATGGCCTTGAAGCTTTCTTT
CASSNGLEAFF
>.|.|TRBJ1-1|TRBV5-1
TGCGCCAGCAGCTTAGGTTGGGGGTCCACTGAAGCTTTCTTT
CASSLGWGSTEAFF
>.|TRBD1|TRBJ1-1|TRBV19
TGTGCCAGTAGTAACAGGGGTATTGAAGCTTTCTTT
CASSNRGIEAFF